The clone carrying this TCR beta chain occurred a few times. Its antigen is still unknown. The V gene lost 5 bases and the J gene lost 6 bases, with 5 bases spanning the gap. There are 12 residues in the CDR3. The V gene's germline CDR1 is MGHRA and CDR2 YSYEKL. The data were taken from a study of cytomegalovirus exposure and HLA in healthy donors. Study observations and caveats: Sequencing likely produced, as an artifact, a cluster of highly shared sequence variants.

With 60 Vbeta and 13 Jbeta primers, the PCR was carried out. Authors' data handling: Later, about 80 million unique TCR beta chains were counted in an analysis, and some 10 million of them were shared. Using immunoSEQ multiplex PCR, the repertoire was profiled, and TCRdb retains in-frame clones only, with some absent. That table gives V, J and clone size, and the DNA gave D and trimming. The sample lists roughly 73,000 clones; around 82% were seen once. The TCR was taken from a middle-aged man in good health and CMV-seronegative. Sequenced: PBMCs. The rearrangement links TRBV4-1 to TRBJ1-6, with D unresolved. The CDR3 spells CASSSINSPLHF. CDR3 DNA sequence: TGCGCCAGCAGCTCCATTAATTCACCCCTCCACTTT.